These 8 T cell receptor beta chains were sequenced from one sample in a study of CD8+ T cells in alopecia areata. Extracted RNA was reverse transcribed into cDNA, the sequencing template. Assay: immunoSEQ multiplex PCR; the TCRdb copy retains only in-frame clones and omits some. The repertoire includes around 100,000 clones, 55% of them detected once, and 7.5% to 9% sits in the top ten. Material: CD4+ T cells sorted from blood. These receptors all stem from a human donor in good health.

Notes on this clone: This CDR3 is also generated by other DNA sequences in the sample. The V gene is TRBV6-1, the J gene TRBJ2-6, with D possibly matching TRBD1 (5 bases). Germline V lookup: CDR1 MNHNS, CDR2 SASEGT. The V end lost 0 bases, the J end lost 4 bases, and 10 bases lay between the germline ends. This CDR3 is 16 amino acids long. The CDR3: CASSEAQGRGANVLTF. The CDR3 DNA follows: TGTGCCAGCAGTGAAGCGCAGGGCCGGGGGGCCAACGTCCTGACTTTC.

J is TRBJ2-3 and V is TRBV7-2; 7 positions agree with TRBD2. CDR1 is SGHTA and CDR2 is FQGNSA in the germline V gene. This CDR3 spans 14 amino acids. V trimming: 1 base; J trimming: 4 bases; junction bases outside the gene matches: 2. The CDR3 loop is CASSLGLASDTQYF. In DNA, the CDR3 is TGTGCCAGCAGCTTAGGACTAGCATCAGATACGCAGTATTTT.

The chain employs TRBV7-3 and TRBJ1-5; a weak D match, TRBD1 (6 bases). The CDR3 spans 13 residues. V gave up 5 bases and J gave up 4 bases, with 9 bases separating them. The germline V gene has CDR1 SGHTA and CDR2 FQGTGA. In DNA form, the CDR3 reads TGTGCCAGCAGCCCAGGGGCGAATCAGCCCCAGCATTTT. Encoded protein: CASSPGANQPQHF.

Here the CDR3 reads CASSRAAGPYSGNTIYF. The CDR3 DNA reads TGTGCCAGCAGCCGGGCGGCAGGCCCTTACTCTGGAAACACCATATATTTT. The rearrangement joins TRBV11-2 to TRBJ1-3, with D hard to call. Germline-derived CDR1 and CDR2 are SGHAT and FQNNGV. CDR3 length: 17 residues. Between the trimmed V and J ends, which lost 5 bases and 0 bases, there was a span of 17 bases. Together with reference TRBV11-2 and TRBJ1-3, the CDR3 gives the full variable domain: EAGVAQSPRYKIIEKRQSVAFWCNPISGHATLYWYQQILGQGPKLLIQFQNNGVVDDSQLPKDRFSAERLKGVDSTLKIQPAKLEDSAVYLCASSRAAGPYSGNTIYFGEGSWLTVV.

The chain recombines TRBV30 with TRBJ1-1; D not resolved. In germline, CDR1 is GTSNPN, CDR2 SVGIG (reference sequence). V lost 0 bases to trimming and J lost 5 bases, with 13 bases between them. CDR3 length equals 14 residues. The CDR3 bases are TGTGCCTGGAGTGTACTATGGCGGGGAACTGAAGCTTTCTTT. Protein: CAWSVLWRGTEAFF.

The gene calls are TRBV5-1 and TRBJ1-4; possible D gene TRBD1, 5 bases. V was pared by 2 bases and J by 4 bases, with 12 bases between. From germline, CDR1 is SGHRS and CDR2 YFSETQ. This CDR3 comprises 15 residues. In nucleotides, the CDR3 is TGCGCCAGCAGCTTTGGGGGACTCAATAATGAAAAACTGTTTTTT. This translates into CASSFGGLNNEKLFF.

This clone was counted a few times. V is TRBV2 and J is TRBJ2-5; 9 bases are shared with TRBD2. The CDR3 consists of 12 residues. Trimming removed 6 bases from V and 5 bases from J; junction bases left unmatched: 1. Germline CDR1 reads SNHLY; CDR2 reads FYNNEI. The CDR3 region is CASRLAGETQYF. The CDR3 DNA reads as TGTGCCAGCAGGCTAGCGGGGGAGACCCAGTACTTC.

This clone was picked up a small number of times. The genes are TRBV2 and TRBJ2-7; TRBD2 matches 7 bases. The CDR3 contains 15 residues. Germline CDR1 reads SNHLY; CDR2 reads FYNNEI. The V gene end was trimmed by 7 bases and the J gene end by 4 bases; junction bases not matched to a gene: 13. CDR3 in DNA: TGTGCCAGCACCTACGATAGATCGGGGGGATACGAGCAGTACTTC. Its translation: CASTYDRSGGYEQYF.